This T cell receptor (beta chain) was sequenced for a study of cytomegalovirus exposure and HLA in healthy donors. Study conclusions and caveats: TCR beta sequences reportedly predicted most subjects' HLA-A and HLA-B alleles accurately.

On this clone itself: Its antigen remains unknown.

PCR primers comprised 60 Vbeta and 13 Jbeta primers. Profiled with immunoSEQ multiplex PCR; TCRdb holds only in-frame clones, not every one. The sample has fewer than 200,000 clones; around 73% are singletons. Germline V gene data show CDR1 as MNHEY and CDR2 as SVGAGI. With 6 bases removed from V and 3 bases from J, the gap between germline ends came to 11 bases. The CDR3 length is 14 residues. J is TRBJ2-2 and V is TRBV6-5; the D is unclear. Sample: PBMCs. This clonotype was sampled from a woman aged 18-35 years in good health and CMV-seropositive. In nucleotides, the CDR3 is TGTGCCAGCAGCACAGCTGGATACACCGGGGAGCTGTTTTTT. Its translation: CASSTAGYTGELFF.